The 17 T cell receptor beta chains below come from one sample, sequenced in a study of T cell changes during pregnancy in multiple sclerosis. Profiling relied on immunoSEQ multiplex PCR, and the TCRdb table lists in-frame clones only, not all of them. This repertoire shows roughly 64,000 clones, just over 90% found once; its top ten account for 1% to 1.5%. The specimen comprised peripheral blood, sampled in the second trimester of pregnancy. The source of these receptors is a female donor with multiple sclerosis, enrolled in a pregnancy study.

The genes are TRBV29-1 and TRBJ1-2; the D gene is possibly TRBD1 (5 bases). V was cut by 7 bases and J by 1 base, with 16 bases left in between. The germline gives CDR1 SQVTM, CDR2 ANQGSEA. The CDR3 is made up of 14 amino acids. The CDR3 nucleotides read TGCAGCGCTCCCTTTTCCGGGGGTAACTATGGCTACACCTTC. It codes for CSAPFSGGNYGYTF.

This chain links TRBV5-4 with TRBJ1-4; 7 nucleotides align to TRBD1. The V gene end was trimmed by 3 bases and the J gene end by 8 bases; junction bases not matched to a gene: 1. The CDR3 has 12 residues. CDR1 is SGHNT and CDR2 is YYREEE in the germline V gene (reference sequence). CDR3 in amino acids: CASSSGGEKLFF. CDR3 coding DNA: TGTGCCAGCAGCTCAGGGGGGGAAAAACTGTTTTTT.

In its sample, this clone was seen once. This chain joins TRBV7-2 and TRBJ2-7, with 10 bases matching TRBD2. CDR1 is SGHTA, CDR2 FQGNSA, per germline. V was pared by 2 bases and J by 3 bases, with 4 bases of the junction left unmatched. The CDR3 consists of 15 residues. The CDR3 sequence: CASSLNPSGGYEQYF. The CDR3, as DNA: TGTGCCAGCAGCTTAAACCCTAGCGGGGGCTACGAGCAGTACTTC.

This clone was seen a few times. The genes are TRBV5-1 and TRBJ2-1, with 11 positions matching TRBD2. This CDR3 contains 15 residues. Trimming cost V 4 bases and J 5 bases; bases outside gene matches: 5. Per germline, CDR1 SGHRS and CDR2 YFSETQ. The CDR3 DNA sequence: TGCGCCAGCAGCCGTAGCGGGGGGGCCAACAATGAGCAGTTCTTC. Its protein product is CASSRSGGANNEQFF.

V gene TRBV19 combines with J gene TRBJ2-7; possibly TRBD2 for D (5 bases). V was clipped by 5 bases and J by 1 base, with 15 bases between them. Germline values: CDR1 LNHDA, CDR2 SQIVND (reference sequence). The CDR3 totals 15 residues. For the CDR3, the DNA is TGTGCCAGTAGTTTAAGCGCCCGCGGGTCCTACGAGCAGTACTTC. This codes for CASSLSARGSYEQYF.

In its sample, this clone was seen a few times. The V gene is TRBV5-4, the J gene TRBJ2-2, with TRBD1 matching over 7 bases. Unmatched junction bases numbered 5, after V lost 4 bases and J lost 2 bases. Germline lookup yields CDR1 SGHNT and CDR2 YYREEE (reference sequence). The CDR3 has 15 residues. For the CDR3, the DNA is TGTGCCAGCAGCCGGGACAGAGATAACACCGGGGAGCTGTTTTTT. Translation gives CASSRDRDNTGELFF.

V usage is TRBV29-1 and J usage is TRBJ1-1, with D unclear. Trimming shortened V by 1 base and J by 0 bases, and 9 bases separated the two germline ends. The length of the CDR3 is 14 residues. Germline CDR1 and CDR2: SQVTM and ANQGSEA. The CDR3 DNA sequence: TGCAGCGTTGAAGGCAGATACATGAACACTGAAGCTTTCTTT. This gives the protein CSVEGRYMNTEAFF.

The gene calls are TRBV27 and TRBJ1-1, with 10 bases lining up with TRBD1. The CDR3 length is 16 residues. Germline-derived CDR1 and CDR2 are MNHEY and SMNVEV (reference sequence). The junction had 11 bases not matched to a gene; V was cut back by 5 bases and J by 5 bases. The CDR3, as DNA: TGTGCCAGCAGTACCCGGGACAGGGGATCATCAACTGAAGCTTTCTTT. Translated: CASSTRDRGSSTEAFF.

The chain has TRBV4-2 and TRBJ2-7, with TRBD1 identical over 9 bases. Germline V lookup: CDR1 LGHNA, CDR2 YNFKEQ. This CDR3 is built from 14 residues. J lost 6 bases, V lost 4 bases, and 7 bases had no gene match. The CDR3, as DNA: TGTGCCAGCAGCCGGGGACAGGGTGTGTCCGAGCAGTACTTC. It codes for CASSRGQGVSEQYF.

The chain couples TRBV5-4 to TRBJ2-1, with a weak D call TRBD1 (5 bases). CDR1 SGHNT and CDR2 YYREEE come from the germline V gene (reference sequence). This CDR3 comprises 14 residues. The V end was cut by 3 bases, the J end by 3 bases, with 10 bases between. Here the CDR3 reads CASSSDSFYNEQFF. For the CDR3, the DNA is TGTGCCAGCAGCTCCGACAGCTTCTACAATGAGCAGTTCTTC.

The chain combines TRBV7-9 with TRBJ1-5; D not certain. Between the trimmed V and J ends, which lost 2 bases and 7 bases, there was a span of 9 bases. The CDR3 runs to 13 residues. The germline V gene encodes CDR1 SEHNR and CDR2 FQNEAQ (reference sequence). The CDR3 is CASSLIEGQPQHF. The DNA for the CDR3 is TGTGCCAGCAGCTTAATTGAGGGCCAGCCCCAGCATTTT.

This clone was seen a handful of times. The J gene is TRBJ1-3, the V gene TRBV6-5; D unresolved. The CDR3 covers 11 residues. Trimming removed 8 bases from V and 2 bases from J, with 4 bases in between. Germline lookup yields CDR1 MNHEY and CDR2 SVGAGI. The CDR3 DNA sequence: TGTGCCAGCTCCACTGGAAACACCATATATTTT. It translates to CASSTGNTIYF.

The genes are TRBV7-8 and TRBJ1-3; 10 nucleotides line up with TRBD1. CDR3 size: 17 residues. V lost 2 bases to trimming and J lost 4 bases; unmatched junction nucleotides: 8. Germline V gives CDR1 SGHVS, CDR2 FQNEAQ. In DNA form, the CDR3 reads TGTGCCAGCAGCTTAATATTTGGGACAGGGGTAGGAAACACCATATATTTT. This sequence encodes CASSLIFGTGVGNTIYF.

The CDR3 loop reads CASSRRFGGYTF. The CDR3 DNA sequence: TGTGCCAGCAGCCGGAGATTTGGGGGCTACACCTTC. V is TRBV27 and J is TRBJ1-2; D gene unclear. The V and J ends lost 6 bases and 8 bases respectively, with 13 bases between them. The germline V gene has CDR1 MNHEY and CDR2 SMNVEV (reference sequence). The CDR3 runs 12 residues.

This chain links TRBV7-9 with TRBJ2-2; a possible D gene is TRBD1 (6 bases). The CDR3 sequence is 14 residues long. In germline, CDR1 is SEHNR, CDR2 FQNEAQ (reference sequence). Deletions cut 5 bases from V and 5 bases from J, with 12 bases between. Written as DNA, the CDR3 is TGTGCCAGCAGCCTGGACAGACCTACCGGGGAGCTGTTTTTT. Protein sequence: CASSLDRPTGELFF.

The rearrangement uses TRBV6-1 and TRBJ1-4; 8 bases are shared with TRBD1. The CDR3 covers 15 residues. Germline V gene lookup returns CDR1 MNHNS and CDR2 SASEGT. The junction had 3 bases not matched to a gene; V was cut back by 2 bases and J by 4 bases. Written as DNA, the CDR3 is TGTGCCAGCAGTGAATTTGACAGGGGTAATGAAAAACTGTTTTTT. Its translation is CASSEFDRGNEKLFF.

The chain carries TRBV18 and TRBJ2-5; unclear D gene. The length of the CDR3 is 11 residues. V lost 5 bases to trimming and J lost 4 bases, with 5 bases between them. Germline loops: CDR1 KGHSH, CDR2 LQKENI. The CDR3 region has the DNA TGTGCCAGCTCATCTCGAGAGACCCAGTACTTC. It translates to CASSSRETQYF.